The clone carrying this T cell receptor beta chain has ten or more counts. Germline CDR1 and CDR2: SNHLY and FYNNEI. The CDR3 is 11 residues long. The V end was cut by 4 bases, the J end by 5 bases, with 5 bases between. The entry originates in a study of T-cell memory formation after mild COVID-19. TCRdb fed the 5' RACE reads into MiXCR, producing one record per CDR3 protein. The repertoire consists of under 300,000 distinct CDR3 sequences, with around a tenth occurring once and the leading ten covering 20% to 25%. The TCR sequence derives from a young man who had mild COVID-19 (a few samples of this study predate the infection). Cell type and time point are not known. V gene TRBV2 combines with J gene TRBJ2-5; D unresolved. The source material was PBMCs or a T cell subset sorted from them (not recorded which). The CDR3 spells CASSVWETQYF. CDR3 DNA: TGTGCCAGCAGTGTGTGGGAGACCCAGTACTTC.